The 5 T cell receptor beta chains below come from one sample, sequenced in a study of tumor-infiltrating lymphocytes in primary liver carcinoma. Total RNA amounting to 500 ng was the source from which TCR beta cDNA was made with a constant-region primer. It was through three nested multiplex PCR rounds of slightly modified ARM-PCR that TCR beta libraries arose. Each of the first two PCR rounds ran roughly 9 cycles with TRBV1-TRBV30 forward and C-beta reverse primers. TCRdb processed the multiplex PCR reads anew with MiXCR; each CDR3 protein has one entry. Of 90,000 to 100,000 distinct CDR3 sequences in the sample, around two thirds are singletons; the top ten hold just over 9.5%. Co-extraction yielded RNA and DNA from 20-30 mg of unsorted bulk tissue. Sequences were obtained from liver tumor tissue from sampling region 5. Subset meaning: tumor region T5, tumor centre. These receptor sequences come from a woman aged 55-75 years with primary liver carcinoma and hepatitis B virus infection.

In regard to this clonotype: One base away lies a much larger clone, so this may be a sequencing read error. V is TRBV5-6 and J is TRBJ2-7; D ambiguous. CDR1 and CDR2 (germline): SGHDT, YYEEEE. Trimming took off 2 bases at V and 6 bases at J, with 9 bases between the two ends. The CDR3 sequence is 12 residues long. The CDR3 nucleotides are TGTGCCAGCAGCTTCACAAGCGCCGAGCAGTACTTC. Its protein is CASSFTSAEQYF. The variable domain in full, with the rest retrieved from reference TRBV5-6 and TRBJ2-7, is DAGVTQSPTHLIKTRGQQVTLRCSPKSGHDTVSWYQQALGQGPQFIFQYYEEEERQRGNFPDRFSGHQFPNYSSELNVNALLLGDSALYLCASSFTSAEQYFGPGTRLTVT.

Regarding this clonotype: One base away lies a much larger clone, so this may be a sequencing read error. The CDR3 ends on some other residue instead of the conserved phenylalanine or tryptophan, so this is likely a read error. The V gene is TRBV28, the J gene TRBJ1-6; D is unresolved. CDR1 is MDHEN and CDR2 is SYDVKM in the germline V gene. V lost 7 bases and J 8 bases, leaving 15 bases between the germline ends. There are 14 residues in the CDR3. For the CDR3, the DNA is TGTGCCAGCAACCTAAGCAGCGGACATTCACCCCTCCACTTA. Amino acids: CASNLSSGHSPLHL.

The chain is built from TRBV12-3 or TRBV12-4 and TRBJ2-7; TRBD1 agrees at 7 bases. J was trimmed by 6 bases and V by 7 bases; bases with no gene match: 6. The CDR3 runs 12 residues. Here the CDR3 DNA reads TGTGCCAGCAACGAACAGGGGAGCGAGCAGTACTTC. It is translated as CASNEQGSEQYF.

This clonotype was picked up a small number of times. A much bigger clone sits one base away, suggesting this may be a read error. The chain employs TRBV6-1 and TRBJ2-3; TRBD1 matches at 7 bases. Germline lookup yields CDR1 MNHNS and CDR2 SASEGT. This CDR3 is built from 15 residues. CDR3 DNA: TGTGTCAGCAGTGACGGAGACAGGGTCACAGATACGCAGTATTTT. Its protein product is CVSSDGDRVTDTQYF.

Notes on this clonotype: A much larger clonotype is one base distant, so this may be a read error. V gene TRBV5-1 combines with J gene TRBJ2-1; 8 bases fit TRBD2. The CDR3 totals 15 residues. CDR1 and CDR2 from the germline V gene are SGHRS and YFSETQ. Here the CDR3 DNA reads TGCGCCAGCAGCTTTAGCGGGAACTCCTTCAATGAGCAGTTCTTC. It codes for CASSFSGNSFNEQFF. The full variable domain, rest sourced from reference TRBV5-1 and TRBJ2-1, is KAGVTQTPRYLIKTRGQQVTLSCSPISGHRSVSWYQQTPGQGLQFLFEYFSETQRNKGNFPGRFSGRQFSNSRSEMNVSTLELGDSALYLCASSFSGNSFNEQFFGPGTRLTVL.